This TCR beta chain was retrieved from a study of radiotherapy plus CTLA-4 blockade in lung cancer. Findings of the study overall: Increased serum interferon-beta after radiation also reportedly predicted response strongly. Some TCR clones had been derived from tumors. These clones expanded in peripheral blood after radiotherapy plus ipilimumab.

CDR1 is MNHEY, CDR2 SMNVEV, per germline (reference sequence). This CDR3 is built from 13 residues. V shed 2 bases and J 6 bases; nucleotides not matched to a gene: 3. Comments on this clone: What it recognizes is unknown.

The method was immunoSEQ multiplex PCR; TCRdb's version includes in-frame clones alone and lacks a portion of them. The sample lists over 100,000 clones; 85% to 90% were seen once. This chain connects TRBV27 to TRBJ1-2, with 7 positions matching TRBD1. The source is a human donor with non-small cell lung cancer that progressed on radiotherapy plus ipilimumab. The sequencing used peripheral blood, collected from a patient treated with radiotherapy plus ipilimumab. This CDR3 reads CASSLRQGHGYTF. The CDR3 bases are TGTGCCAGCAGTTTAAGACAGGGACATGGCTACACCTTC.